This T cell receptor (beta chain) is drawn from a study of shared clonotypes between healthy human individuals. The CDR3 has 15 amino acids. The trim removed 3 bases at V and 1 base at J, leaving 6 bases unmatched. Germline V CDR1 and CDR2: SGDLS, YYNGEE. Genomic DNA from each subset was divided evenly over several immunoSEQ plates. How the authors handled the data: ImmunoSEQ gave junction-only sequences without quality scores, so filtering differed. Only in-frame clones appear in the TCRdb table, and some are missing; sequencing was by immunoSEQ multiplex PCR. The V and J calls and clone size are taken from that table; D and trimming were inferred from the DNA. The sample holds over a million clones, roughly 96% seen once. The donors, healthy adults who were HIV-negative, had experienced no recent acute infections or vaccinations. Note on this clone: Its antigen is still unknown.

Whole-study findings and limits: Enrolling few donors narrowed the genetic and exposure-history diversity that was represented.

The chain uses TRBV9 and TRBJ1-1; 7 positions match TRBD1. This clonotype was obtained from a man under 40 in good health. Sequencing was carried out using naive CD4+ T cells sorted from blood. Subset defined: CD45RA+ positively selected. This CDR3 is CASSAWTGENTEAFF. The CDR3 DNA is TGTGCCAGCAGCGCTTGGACAGGCGAGAACACTGAAGCTTTCTTT.